This entry lists 14 T cell receptor beta chains sequenced from one sample in a study of cytomegalovirus exposure and HLA in healthy donors. The primer mix had 60 Vbeta and 13 Jbeta primers. Some clones are missing from TCRdb's copy, which holds only in-frame ones; the method was immunoSEQ multiplex PCR. The table records fewer than 200,000 clones, about 85% of them present only once. Input material: PBMCs. The receptor source for this set is a woman between 45 and 60 years old in good health and CMV-seropositive.

The rearrangement uses TRBV19 and TRBJ1-2; 9 bases map to TRBD1. With V trimmed by 9 bases and J by 7 bases, 12 bases remained unmatched. The CDR3 has 14 amino acids. Germline V gives CDR1 LNHDA, CDR2 SQIVND (reference sequence). The CDR3 sequence is CASARTGDIGGYTF. CDR3 nucleotide sequence: TGTGCCAGCGCGAGGACAGGGGATATAGGTGGCTACACCTTC.

The V gene is TRBV4-3, the J gene TRBJ1-3; D not certain. Germline CDR1 reads LGHNA; CDR2 reads YSLEER. This CDR3 comprises 13 residues. V lost 1 base and J lost 2, with 3 bases in between. CDR3 bases: TGCGCCAGCAGCCAAGCAGCTGGAAACACCATATATTTT. It yields the protein CASSQAAGNTIYF.

The J gene is TRBJ2-1, the V gene TRBV5-1; 9 bases fit TRBD1. Germline assignment: CDR1 SGHRS and CDR2 YFSETQ. This CDR3 comprises 18 residues. V was pared by 3 bases and J by 0 bases, with 10 bases of the junction left unmatched. The DNA for the CDR3 is TGCGCCAGCAGCTCGGGACAGGGTGACTATAGCTCCTACAATGAGCAGTTCTTC. Protein sequence: CASSSGQGDYSSYNEQFF.

The chain couples TRBV27 to TRBJ2-3; TRBD2 is a possible D gene (5 bases). The CDR3 is 16 amino acids. Germline values: CDR1 MNHEY, CDR2 SMNVEV (reference sequence). Between the trimmed V and J ends, which lost 2 bases and 0 bases, there was a span of 12 bases. The CDR3 protein is CASSLLRGSSTDTQYF. CDR3 sequence (DNA): TGTGCCAGCAGTTTACTACGGGGATCTAGCACAGATACGCAGTATTTT.

The chain links TRBV5-1 to TRBJ2-2; D might be TRBD1 (5 bases). The ends were cut back, 0 bases at V and 0 bases at J, with 9 bases in the middle. The CDR3 length is 16 residues. Germline assignment: CDR1 SGHRS and CDR2 YFSETQ. The chain's CDR3 is CASSLAARANTGELFF. Written as DNA, the CDR3 is TGCGCCAGCAGCTTGGCCGCCAGGGCGAACACCGGGGAGCTGTTTTTT.

The gene calls are TRBV6-1 and TRBJ2-7, with D possibly matching TRBD2 (6 bases). The germline V gene encodes CDR1 MNHNS and CDR2 SASEGT. V lost 6 bases and J 2 bases, leaving 14 bases between the germline ends. The CDR3 contains 14 residues. The CDR3 DNA sequence: TGTGCCAGCAGGTCACGGGACTGGGCCTACGAGCAGTACTTC. Translation gives CASRSRDWAYEQYF.

The chain couples TRBV15 to TRBJ1-2; D remains ambiguous. The CDR3 covers 15 residues. Looked up from germline, CDR1 is LNHNV and CDR2 is YYDKDF (reference sequence). Trimming took off 1 base at V and 7 bases at J, with 16 bases between the two ends. The CDR3, as DNA: TGTGCCACCAGCAGAGGCGGGGTGGAATTAGGTGGCTACACCTTC. Its translation is CATSRGGVELGGYTF. Full variable domain (remainder filled in from reference TRBV15 and TRBJ1-2): DAMVIQNPRYQVTQFGKPVTLSCSQTLNHNVMYWYQQKSSQAPKLLFHYYDKDFNNEADTPDNFQSRRPNTSFCFLDIRSPGLGDTAMYLCATSRGGVELGGYTFGSGTRLTVV.

This clone was seen only a few times. CDR3 loop: CASSQQGNLGTGELFF. DNA of the CDR3: TGCGCCAGCAGCCAACAGGGAAATCTTGGAACCGGGGAGCTGTTTTTT. J is TRBJ2-2 and V is TRBV5-1; D may be TRBD1 (6 bases). Germline values: CDR1 SGHRS, CDR2 YFSETQ. Between the trimmed V and J ends, which lost 4 bases and 5 bases, there was a span of 18 bases. The CDR3 has 16 amino acids.

The chain employs TRBV7-2 and TRBJ1-4, with a possible D match to TRBD1 (5 bases). CDR3 length: 17 amino acids. Trimming left V 3 bases short and J 0 bases short, with 14 bases between. Germline lookup yields CDR1 SGHTA and CDR2 FQGNSA. DNA for the CDR3: TGTGCCAGCAGCTTTGGGGCCAGTTTAGCAACTAATGAAAAACTGTTTTTT. Encoded protein: CASSFGASLATNEKLFF.

The V gene is TRBV9, the J gene TRBJ2-5; a possible D gene is TRBD1 (6 bases). The CDR3 has 15 residues. Germline V CDR1 and CDR2: SGDLS, YYNGEE. With 0 bases removed from V and 6 bases from J, the gap between germline ends came to 15 bases. The CDR3, as DNA: TGTGCCAGCAGCGTAGGTGGAGGAGGACAGCAGACCCAGTACTTC. Translating gives CASSVGGGGQQTQYF. The full variable domain, rest sourced from reference TRBV9 and TRBJ2-5, is DSGVTQTPKHLITATGQRVTLRCSPRSGDLSVYWYQQSLDQGLQFLIQYYNGEERAKGNILERFSAQQFPDLHSELNLSSLELGDSALYFCASSVGGGGQQTQYFGPGTRLLVL.

This clone was seen a handful of times. One junction end disagrees with the germline gene, perhaps due to a read error. The V gene is TRBV7-9, the J gene TRBJ1-1; D ambiguous. There are 12 residues in the CDR3. Germline values: CDR1 SEHNR, CDR2 FQNEAQ (reference sequence). CDR3 sequence reads: CSSSLDGLEAFF. The CDR3 DNA sequence: TGTTCCAGCAGCTTAGATGGCCTTGAAGCTTTCTTT.

The chain joins TRBV4-3 to TRBJ2-7; D ambiguous. This CDR3 comprises 13 residues. Germline V gene lookup returns CDR1 LGHNA and CDR2 YSLEER. V lost 1 base and J lost 4, with 8 bases in between. The CDR3 DNA reads TGCGCCAGCAGCCAAGGTCCCCAGTACGAGCAGTACTTC. Encoded protein: CASSQGPQYEQYF.

This chain links TRBV28 with TRBJ1-2, with D perhaps TRBD1 (6 bases). The germline V gene encodes CDR1 MDHEN and CDR2 SYDVKM. V was shortened by 10 bases and J by 8 bases, with 14 bases between the two germline ends. The CDR3 is 11 residues long. CDR3 coding DNA: TGTGCCACCCTCACAGGGAACGGCTACACCTTC. Translated: CATLTGNGYTF.

This clone appeared once. The chain couples TRBV27 to TRBJ1-4; D remains ambiguous. From germline, CDR1 is MNHEY and CDR2 SMNVEV (reference sequence). V lost 3 bases to trimming and J lost 3 bases, with 14 bases between them. The CDR3 sequence is 16 residues long. The CDR3 sequence is CASSFLSGIPNEKLFF. The CDR3 DNA reads as TGTGCCAGCAGTTTCCTCTCGGGGATACCTAATGAAAAACTGTTTTTT. The complete variable domain, with remaining parts taken from reference TRBV27 and TRBJ1-4, reads EAQVTQNPRYLITVTGKKLTVTCSQNMNHEYMSWYRQDPGLGLRQIYYSMNVEVTDKGDVPEGYKVSRKEKRNFPLILESPSPNQTSLYFCASSFLSGIPNEKLFFGSGTQLSVL.